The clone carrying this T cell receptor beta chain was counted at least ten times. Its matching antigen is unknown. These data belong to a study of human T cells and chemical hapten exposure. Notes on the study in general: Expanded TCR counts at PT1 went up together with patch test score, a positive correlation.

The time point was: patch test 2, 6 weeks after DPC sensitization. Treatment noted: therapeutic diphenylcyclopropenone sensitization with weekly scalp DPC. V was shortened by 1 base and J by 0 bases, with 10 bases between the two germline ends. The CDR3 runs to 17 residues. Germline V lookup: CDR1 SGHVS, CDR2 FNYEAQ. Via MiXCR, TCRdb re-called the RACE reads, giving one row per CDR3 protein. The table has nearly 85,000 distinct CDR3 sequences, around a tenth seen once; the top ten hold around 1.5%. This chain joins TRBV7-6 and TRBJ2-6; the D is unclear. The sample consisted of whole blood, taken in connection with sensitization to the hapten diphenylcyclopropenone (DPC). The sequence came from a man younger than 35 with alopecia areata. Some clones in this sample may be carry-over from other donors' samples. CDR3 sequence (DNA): TGTGCCAGCAGCTTAGATGCCACAAGCTCTGGGGCCAACGTCCTGACTTTC. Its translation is CASSLDATSSGANVLTF.